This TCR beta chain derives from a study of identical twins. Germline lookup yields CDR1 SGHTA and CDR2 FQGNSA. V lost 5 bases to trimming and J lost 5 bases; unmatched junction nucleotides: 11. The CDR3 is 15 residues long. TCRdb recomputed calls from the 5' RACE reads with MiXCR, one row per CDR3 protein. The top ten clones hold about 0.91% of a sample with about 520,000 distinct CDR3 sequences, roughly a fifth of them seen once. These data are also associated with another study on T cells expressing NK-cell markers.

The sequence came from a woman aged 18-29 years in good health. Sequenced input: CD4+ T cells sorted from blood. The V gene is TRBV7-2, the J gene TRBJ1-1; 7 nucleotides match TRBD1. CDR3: CASSRHTGQETEAFF. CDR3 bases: TGTGCCAGCAGCCGTCATACAGGACAGGAGACTGAAGCTTTCTTT.